The entry below describes one T cell receptor (beta chain). This clonotype was counted between two and nine times. What antigen it recognizes has not been identified. No base quality values were provided; no much bigger clone lies one nucleotide off. TCR beta CDR3 regions were amplified from RNA transcripts. The first round of RT-PCR for the TCR CDR3 was performed with the HTBI primer set and the Qiagen OneStep RT-PCR kit. Libraries were constructed in a second round of multiplex PCR, after which size selection and purification were performed. Sequencing of the libraries was done on an Illumina HiSeq2000 using paired-end 100 bp reads. Regarding the original processing steps: SOAPnuke was used to process the raw data, with reads discarded if the reads contained adapters or uncalled bases, had a mean Phred below 15, or lacked an exact constant-primer or identifier match. COPE v1.2.5 was used to merge the high-quality paired reads, and each unique nucleotide sequence was defined as a clonotype. Clonotypes were aligned to IMGT TRBV, TRBD and TRBJ reference segments using MiTCR v1.1. Analysis was restricted to V-J combinations with a frequency above 0.0001, which covered about 99% of repertoires. The TCS score was defined as F50 (clonal expansion) divided by E x V (chaos), with BLOSUM62-based TCRdist calculated between CDR3 peptides within each V-J. Welch's t-statistics and random forest reduced around 510 V-J features to roughly 13, which were used in a naive Bayes classifier (R e1071). TCRdb ran its own pipeline on the public reads, namely fastp trimming at Q25 and MiXCR clone calling, and kept in-frame beta chains. Rows with one shared CDR3 protein collapse into an entry with the most common genes and DNA. For this entry, the V and J calls and clone size follow TCRdb and not the study's own pipeline. The sample table contains 300,000 to 350,000 distinct CDR3 sequences; only one count was recorded for over 11% of them. The ten largest clones capture roughly 25% of the sample.

From the cysteine through the phenylalanine, the CDR3 covers 15 amino acids. Kept here is only the CDR3 DNA, which spans 45 bases and is read in frame from base 1. V gives up 4 bases and J gives up 2 bases, and the segment between their germline ends measures 14 bases. CDR1 and CDR2 are drawn from the germline V gene: MNHEY, SVGEGT. The sample comes from a study of T cells in Graves' hyperthyroidism and ophthalmopathy (dated by TCRdb to between 2018 and 2020). With respect to the entire study: Peripheral blood was collected at initial diagnosis, before any treatment. A discovery cohort of 95 to 100 patients, fewer than 50 with Graves' ophthalmopathy and 55 to 60 with stable Graves' hyperthyroidism, was used to find distinguishing TCR V-J signatures. Prospective prediction of ophthalmopathy was tested in an independent validation cohort of 18 to 20 hyperthyroidism patients and 15 to 17 patients who later progressed to ophthalmopathy. The roughly 91 discovery patients were randomly divided into training and test sets at a 7:3 ratio. In addition, the study compared T-cell repertoires in thyroid tissue and in blood from roughly 6 Graves' hyperthyroidism patients. Following sampling, methimazole starting at 30 mg daily was given to hyperthyroidism patients, and high-dose intravenous methylprednisolone was given to ophthalmopathy patients. The paper reports TCR Vbeta CDR3 sequencing of approximately 130 peripheral blood samples: some 41 ophthalmopathy, about 75 hyperthyroidism and some 17 progressor patients.

Study-wide conclusions, independent of this receptor: Sample size was not statistically predetermined, and blinding of investigators to group allocation was not performed. Most expanded thyroid clonotypes (frequency above 0.001) were also found in blood, which suggests that blood repertoires may mirror thyroid immune responses. In validation, the model predicted progression to ophthalmopathy with over 65% sensitivity and 72.22% specificity, a median of approximately 6.7 months before onset. A 13 V-J signature model separated ophthalmopathy from stable hyperthyroidism, with about 88% sensitivity and 81% to 82% specificity in cross-validation and 80%/75% in testing.

Graves' hyperthyroidism was defined as stable when no progression to ophthalmopathy occurred over 18 months of follow-up. The hyperthyroidism patients were between 18 and 65 years old and newly diagnosed, with a disease duration of less than 2 months. Patients with uncontrolled infections, other autoimmune diseases, pregnancy or lactation were excluded. Diagnoses relied on clinical symptoms, serum thyroxine and TRAb, thyroid ultrasound and orbital computed tomography. PBMCs were separated from under 12 ml of fresh peripheral blood using Ficoll-Paque density gradient centrifugation. Total RNA was extracted with Trizol reagent, and quality was checked on an Agilent 2100 Bioanalyzer.

The clonotype originates from a woman younger than 45 with Graves' hyperthyroidism. The chain is made from TRBV6-2 or TRBV6-3 and TRBJ2-5; the D gene is possibly TRBD2, with 5 bases matching. Material: blood. The CDR3 has the sequence CASSLSSREQETQYF. The DNA reads as follows: TGTGCCAGCAGTTTATCTAGCCGGGAACAAGAGACCCAGTACTTC.